This T cell receptor (beta chain) was sequenced during a study of regulatory T cells in long-lasting Graves disease. Findings and limits, study-wide: The study found TRBV28, TRBJ1-2 and TRBJ2-5 favored in persistent disease.

Germline V gives CDR1 SNHLY, CDR2 FYNNEI. V was clipped by 6 bases and J by 5 bases, with 19 bases between them. This CDR3 is 16 amino acids long. Construction of the TCR beta libraries employed iRepertoire HTBI primers in conjunction with Arm-PCR of CDR3 regions. TCRdb reprocessed the multiplex PCR reads with MiXCR, giving one entry per CDR3 protein. The sample includes around 450,000 distinct CDR3 sequences, approximately 15% of them seen just once. Regarding time point: newly diagnosed GD, antithyroid drugs for less than 3 months. Making the TCR library involved RNA that had been extracted from PBMCs. This clonotype showed up many times. Antigen specificity is unknown. These data also featured in a second study, about T cells in Graves' hyperthyroidism and ophthalmopathy.

The sequencing used peripheral blood mononuclear cells (PBMCs), collected at new diagnosis, from a patient treated with antithyroid drugs. This receptor was obtained from a woman aged 30 to 39 with Graves disease. This sequence joins TRBV2 and TRBJ2-2; D is uncertain. The CDR3 region is CASRPNTVGWTGELFF. Here the CDR3 DNA reads TGTGCCAGCAGACCAAACACTGTTGGGTGGACCGGGGAGCTGTTTTTT.